The present T cell receptor beta chain was sequenced within a study of shared clonotypes between healthy human individuals. Study-wide background: A couple of women and a few men aged 18 to 49 made up the donors.

Of note for this clone: The target antigen is unknown.

Study-level points and caveats: Read depth was anticipated to influence clonotype sharing among donors.

The CDR3 sequence is 14 residues long. The V and J ends lost 0 bases and 7 bases respectively, with 12 bases between them. Germline CDR1 and CDR2: SGHTA and FQGNSA. Sequencing used immunoSEQ multiplex PCR; TCRdb keeps in-frame clones, though not all of them. The table includes 1,100,000 or so clones, about 80% detected once. The V gene is TRBV7-2, the J gene TRBJ2-5; D remains ambiguous. Sequencing input: memory CD4+ T cells from PBMCs. As to subset: CD45RA-negative fraction. The TCR was taken from a man between 18 and 29 years old in good health. Some clones in this sample may be carry-over from other donors' samples. CDR3 amino acids: CASSLAFDGGTQYF. As DNA, the CDR3 is TGTGCCAGCAGCTTAGCTTTCGACGGCGGGACCCAGTACTTC.